This T cell receptor (beta chain) was sequenced during a study of blood T cell repertoires in COVID-19. Study-level information: Sources were T cells, B-cell-depleted T cells, or PBMCs; the material itself was cDNA or gDNA.

Some clones are missing from TCRdb's copy, which holds only in-frame ones; the method was immunoSEQ multiplex PCR. Among 140,000 or so clones listed, around 87% were seen once. The CDR3 covers 17 residues. Sequences were obtained from peripheral blood. This chain joins TRBV21-1 and TRBJ1-5; no check of the table's D call, TRBD1, against the DNA was made. TRBV21-1 corresponds to a pseudogene. The sequence was obtained from a man over 45 who had recovered from COVID-19. The chain's CDR3 is CASSKIPSQGPNQPQHF. The CDR3 nucleotides read TGTGCCAGCAGCAAAATTCCCTCCCAGGGGCCCAATCAGCCCCAGCATTTT.